The 30 T cell receptor beta chains reported below all come from one sample, sequenced in a study of early stage breast cancer tumors. Sequencing used immunoSEQ multiplex PCR; TCRdb keeps in-frame clones, though not all of them. The sample has fewer than 70,000 clones, approximately 84% seen once. Specimen: blood. Receptor source: a person aged 40-50 years with breast cancer.

This clone showed up just a few times. The J gene is TRBJ1-1, the V gene TRBV29-1; D might be TRBD1 (6 bases). Looked up from germline, CDR1 is SQVTM and CDR2 is ANQGSEA. V was clipped by 6 bases and J by 1 base, with 12 bases between them. This CDR3 comprises 13 residues. CDR3: CSVAGQENTEAFF. CDR3 coding DNA: TGCAGCGTGGCGGGACAAGAGAACACTGAAGCTTTCTTT.

This clone was seen more than once but under ten times. The chain is built from TRBV9 and TRBJ1-2, with 7 bases that match TRBD1. CDR3 size: 14 residues. Germline V lookup: CDR1 SGDLS, CDR2 YYNGEE. V lost 1 base and J lost 8; bases outside the gene matches: 8. The CDR3 loop is CASSVSGGRGGYTF. In nucleotides, the CDR3 is TGTGCCAGCAGCGTATCAGGGGGGCGAGGGGGCTACACCTTC.

The rearrangement links TRBV15 to TRBJ2-1; 7 bases fit TRBD1. Germline values: CDR1 LNHNV, CDR2 YYDKDF (reference sequence). V was clipped by 1 base and J by 9 bases; unmatched bases: 3. The CDR3 runs 13 residues. The DNA for the CDR3 is TGTGCCACCAGCAGAGGCCAGGGGGTTGAGCAGTTCTTC. Translated, it gives CATSRGQGVEQFF.

The chain couples TRBV30 to TRBJ1-1; D remains ambiguous. CDR1 GTSNPN and CDR2 SVGIG come from the germline V gene (reference sequence). V was trimmed by 0 bases and J by 7 bases, leaving 9 bases between them. This CDR3 has 12 residues. The CDR3 coding sequence is TGTGCCTGGAGTGTACCCCCCGTTGAAGCTTTCTTT. Translation gives CAWSVPPVEAFF.

This chain uses TRBV6-5 with TRBJ1-3, with D possibly being TRBD1 (6 bases). This CDR3 region has 16 residues. With 0 bases removed from V and 0 bases from J, the gap between germline ends came to 9 bases. The germline V gene encodes CDR1 MNHEY and CDR2 SVGAGI. In DNA, the CDR3 is TGTGCCAGCAGTTACTCCCAACAGGGCTCTGGAAACACCATATATTTT. This codes for CASSYSQQGSGNTIYF.

The chain joins TRBV15 to TRBJ2-2; maybe TRBD1 (7 bases). Germline lookup yields CDR1 LNHNV and CDR2 YYDKDF (reference sequence). This CDR3 region has 17 residues. Trimming removed 0 bases from V and 3 bases from J, with 14 bases in between. CDR3 protein: CATSRDYGGTDTGELFF. Written as DNA, the CDR3 is TGTGCCACCAGCAGAGATTACGGCGGGACAGACACCGGGGAGCTGTTTTTT.

The chain employs TRBV7-2 and TRBJ1-5; D gene uncertain. V lost 3 bases, J lost 6 bases, and 9 bases lay in between. Germline CDR1 is SGHTA and CDR2 is FQGNSA. This CDR3 region has 13 residues. CDR3 in amino acids: CASSLKVAQPQHF. The CDR3 DNA follows: TGTGCCAGCAGCTTGAAAGTGGCTCAGCCCCAGCATTTT.

This clone showed up just once. The chain recombines TRBV27 with TRBJ2-3; tentatively, D is TRBD1 or TRBD2 (5 bases each). The CDR3 totals 15 residues. V was clipped by 3 bases and J by 2 bases, with 12 bases between them. Germline loops: CDR1 MNHEY, CDR2 SMNVEV (reference sequence). The CDR3 DNA reads TGTGCCAGCAGTTTTCGGGGACCCTACACAGATACGCAGTATTTT. Protein: CASSFRGPYTDTQYF.

The J gene is TRBJ2-1, the V gene TRBV25-1, with TRBD2 matching over 10 bases. CDR1 MGHDK and CDR2 SYGVNS come from the germline V gene. The CDR3 extends over 13 amino acids. After removal of 6 bases from V and 8 bases from J, the junction contained 4 bases not matched to a gene. This chain's CDR3 is CASRTSGRDEQFF. The DNA for the CDR3 is TGTGCCAGCAGGACTAGCGGGCGCGATGAGCAGTTCTTC.

The chain joins TRBV5-6 to TRBJ2-1; D ambiguous. Trimming stripped 0 bases from V and 0 bases from J, with 7 bases between. This CDR3 contains 15 residues. Germline V CDR1 and CDR2: SGHDT, YYEEEE. The CDR3 here is CASSLVDRSYNEQFF. CDR3 bases: TGTGCCAGCAGCTTGGTAGACCGCTCCTACAATGAGCAGTTCTTC.

The chain's CDR3 is CASSSLAGVAKNIQYF. The CDR3 nucleotides are TGTGCCAGCAGCTCACTAGCGGGGGTAGCCAAAAACATTCAGTACTTC. The chain employs TRBV5-6 and TRBJ2-4; the match to TRBD2 covers 11 bases. The CDR3 is 16 residues long. Germline V gene data show CDR1 as SGHDT and CDR2 as YYEEEE. V shed 3 bases and J 0 bases; nucleotides not matched to a gene: 2. Supplemented by reference TRBV5-6 and TRBJ2-4, the full variable domain reads DAGVTQSPTHLIKTRGQQVTLRCSPKSGHDTVSWYQQALGQGPQFIFQYYEEEERQRGNFPDRFSGHQFPNYSSELNVNALLLGDSALYLCASSSLAGVAKNIQYFGAGTRLSVL.

The V call is TRBV5-6, the J call TRBJ2-5; D is undetermined. CDR1 is SGHDT, CDR2 YYEEEE, per germline. The V and J ends lost 0 bases and 9 bases respectively, with 6 bases between them. The length of the CDR3 is 11 residues. The CDR3 loop reads CASSLGVAQYF. The CDR3 DNA reads TGTGCCAGCAGCTTGGGGGTGGCCCAGTACTTC.

CDR3 bases: TGTGCCAGCAGAGACAACTACGAGCAGTACTTC. Amino acid sequence: CASRDNYEQYF. The V gene is TRBV28, the J gene TRBJ2-7; D ambiguous. Germline loops: CDR1 MDHEN, CDR2 SYDVKM. The V end lost 6 bases, the J end lost 3 bases, and 6 bases lay between the germline ends. The CDR3 loop spans 11 amino acids.

This clone was observed a handful of times. The gene calls are TRBV6-5 and TRBJ1-2; possibly TRBD1 for D (6 bases). Germline assignment: CDR1 MNHEY and CDR2 SVGAGI. V was clipped by 4 bases and J by 7 bases, with 16 bases between them. CDR3 length: 14 residues. This CDR3 is CASSFAGAGVGYTF. The CDR3 coding sequence is TGTGCCAGCAGTTTTGCGGGGGCCGGAGTTGGCTACACCTTC.

The rearrangement uses TRBV2 and TRBJ2-3, with 8 nucleotides matching TRBD2. Germline V CDR1 and CDR2: SNHLY, FYNNEI. This CDR3 is 17 amino acids long. The junction had 9 bases not matched to a gene; V was cut back by 4 bases and J by 0 bases. In nucleotides, the CDR3 is TGTGCCAGCAGTGTGATTCTAGCGGGCTATAGCACAGATACGCAGTATTTT. Its protein product is CASSVILAGYSTDTQYF.

The chain links TRBV30 to TRBJ1-4; D unclear. This CDR3 has 16 amino acids. Germline-derived CDR1 and CDR2 are GTSNPN and SVGIG (reference sequence). V lost 0 bases, J lost 4 bases, and 15 bases lay in between. Here the CDR3 reads CAWSVGQARNNEKLFF. The DNA for the CDR3 is TGTGCCTGGAGTGTAGGGCAGGCTCGAAATAATGAAAAACTGTTTTTT.

This clone was seen a handful of times. The chain carries TRBV11-3 and TRBJ2-7; D is ambiguous. This CDR3 spans 11 amino acids. V gave up 5 bases and J gave up 1 base, with 3 bases separating them. Germline V gene lookup returns CDR1 SGHNT and CDR2 YENEEA. Here the CDR3 DNA reads TGTGCCAGCAGCGTATCCTACGAGCAGTACTTC. Translation gives CASSVSYEQYF.

This clone was found once. V gene TRBV27 combines with J gene TRBJ2-3; D call uncertain. The V gene's germline CDR1 is MNHEY and CDR2 SMNVEV (reference sequence). The V end lost 4 bases, the J end lost 2 bases, and 4 bases lay between the germline ends. The CDR3 length is 12 residues. CDR3 sequence: CASSSVTDTQYF. DNA of the CDR3: TGTGCCAGCAGTTCTGTCACAGATACGCAGTATTTT.

The rearrangement links TRBV5-6 to TRBJ2-7; 9 positions match TRBD2. The CDR3 contains 16 residues. V lost 1 base and J lost 6; bases outside the gene matches: 11. Germline loops: CDR1 SGHDT, CDR2 YYEEEE. CDR3 sequence (DNA): TGTGCCAGCAGCTTGCTTTTAGCGGGAGTCCAATCCGAGCAGTACTTC. Amino acids: CASSLLLAGVQSEQYF.

The chain has TRBV28 and TRBJ2-7; 13 bases match TRBD2. From germline, CDR1 is MDHEN and CDR2 SYDVKM. Trimming removed 7 bases from V and 7 bases from J; junction bases left unmatched: 4. The CDR3 length is 13 residues. The CDR3 region has the DNA TGTGCCAGCACTCCGGGACTAGCGGGAGAGCAGTACTTC. Its protein product is CASTPGLAGEQYF. The entire variable domain, with the rest obtained from reference TRBV28 and TRBJ2-7, is as follows: DVKVTQSSRYLVKRTGEKVFLECVQDMDHENMFWYRQDPGLGLRLIYFSYDVKMKEKGDIPEGYSVSREKKERFSLILESASTNQTSMYLCASTPGLAGEQYFGPGTRLTVT.

The rearrangement joins TRBV6-1 to TRBJ2-7, with D unresolved. Germline V CDR1 and CDR2: MNHNS, SASEGT. Trimming removed 7 bases from V and 1 base from J, with 5 bases in between. This CDR3 spans 11 amino acids. CDR3 sequence (DNA): TGTGCCAGCACTAGTTCCTACGAGCAGTACTTC. Protein sequence: CASTSSYEQYF.

The V gene is TRBV28, the J gene TRBJ2-5; 12 bases map to TRBD2. V gave up 7 bases and J gave up 4 bases; unmatched junction bases: 7. The CDR3 has 15 amino acids. In germline, CDR1 is MDHEN, CDR2 SYDVKM. The CDR3, as DNA: TGTGCCAGCACCACGACTAGCGGGAGAAGAGAGACCCAGTACTTC. Translation gives CASTTTSGRRETQYF.

The DNA of the CDR3 is TGTGCCAGTAGTATTCCCCCGCAGGACCCGAGGCCCCAGCATTTT. Translated, it gives CASSIPPQDPRPQHF. V and J are TRBV19 and TRBJ1-5; no reliable D call. Germline assignment: CDR1 LNHDA and CDR2 SQIVND (reference sequence). This CDR3 is 15 amino acids long. V was shortened by 3 bases and J by 9 bases, with 18 bases between the two germline ends.

The chain carries TRBV5-1 and TRBJ2-7; D is unresolved. This CDR3 region has 14 residues. Germline-derived CDR1 and CDR2 are SGHRS and YFSETQ. Trimming took off 4 bases at V and 0 bases at J, with 11 bases between the two ends. Here the CDR3 reads CASSPEGYSYEQYF. The CDR3 nucleotides are TGCGCCAGCAGCCCGGAAGGCTACTCCTACGAGCAGTACTTC.

The V call is TRBV10-3, the J call TRBJ1-1; a possible D gene is TRBD1 (5 bases). V dropped 4 bases and J dropped 7 bases, with 10 bases sitting between them. Germline-derived CDR1 and CDR2 are ENHRY and SYGVKD. The CDR3 has 12 amino acids. The CDR3 DNA follows: TGTGCCATCAGTGGTGGGGGGGGTGAAGCTTTCTTT. Translating gives CAISGGGGEAFF.

The V and J genes are TRBV18 and TRBJ1-4; 9 nucleotides align to TRBD1. The CDR3 has 16 amino acids. The V segment lost 3 bases and the J segment 0 bases; nucleotides outside the gene matches: 2. Germline CDR1 is KGHSH and CDR2 is LQKENI. CDR3 protein: CASSPDRGATNEKLFF. DNA for the CDR3: TGTGCCAGCTCACCGGACAGGGGAGCAACTAATGAAAAACTGTTTTTT.

This clone was seen more than once but under ten times. V and J are TRBV2 and TRBJ2-5; 10 bases align to TRBD2. The germline CDR1 and CDR2 sequences are SNHLY and FYNNEI. V dropped 11 bases and J dropped 0; count of bases not matched to a gene: 6. CDR3 length: 14 amino acids. CDR3 amino acids: CAGWTSGYQETQYF. The CDR3, as DNA: TGTGCCGGTTGGACTAGCGGCTACCAAGAGACCCAGTACTTC.

V is TRBV5-1 and J is TRBJ2-1; 7 bases line up with TRBD1. The CDR3 covers 16 residues. Trimming took 7 bases from V and 1 from J; bases not matched to a gene: 11. The germline V gene has CDR1 SGHRS and CDR2 YFSETQ. The CDR3 DNA reads as TGCGCCAGCCGCACAGGGGAATTTCGGTCCTACAATGAGCAGTTCTTC. This codes for CASRTGEFRSYNEQFF.

J is TRBJ2-7 and V is TRBV23-1, with D perhaps assigned TRBD1 or TRBD2 (5 bases each). Being an ORF, TRBV23-1 has a function that is uncertain. This CDR3 comprises 15 residues. V was pared by 3 bases and J by 1 base, with 13 bases between. The CDR3 region is CASSQSGRFSYEQYF. CDR3 DNA: TGCGCCAGCAGTCAGTCGGGACGGTTTTCCTACGAGCAGTACTTC.

This sequence joins TRBV23-1 and TRBJ1-5, with D possibly TRBD1 on 5 matching bases. TRBV23-1 is an ORF, and what it does is uncertain. The CDR3 sequence is 16 residues long. The germline V and J ends were trimmed by 0 bases and 0 bases, with 9 bases remaining between them. The CDR3 region has the DNA TGCGCCAGCAGTCAATCCCGGGGGTATAGCAATCAGCCCCAGCATTTT. This gives the protein CASSQSRGYSNQPQHF.